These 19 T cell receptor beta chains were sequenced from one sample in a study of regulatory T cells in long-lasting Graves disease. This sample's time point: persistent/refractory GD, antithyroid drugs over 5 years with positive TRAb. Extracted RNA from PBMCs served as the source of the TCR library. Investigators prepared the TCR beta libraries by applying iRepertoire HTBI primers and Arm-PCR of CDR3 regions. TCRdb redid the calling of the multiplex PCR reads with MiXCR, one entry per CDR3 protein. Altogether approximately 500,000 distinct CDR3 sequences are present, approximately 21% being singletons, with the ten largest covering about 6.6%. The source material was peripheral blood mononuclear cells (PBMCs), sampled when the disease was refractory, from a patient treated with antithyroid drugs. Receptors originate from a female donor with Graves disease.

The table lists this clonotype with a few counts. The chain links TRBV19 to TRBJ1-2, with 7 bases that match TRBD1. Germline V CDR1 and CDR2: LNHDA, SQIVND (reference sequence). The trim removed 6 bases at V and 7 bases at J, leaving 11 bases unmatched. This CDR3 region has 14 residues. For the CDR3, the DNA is TGTGCCAGTAGGGATGGACAGGACTCCTCTGGCTACACCTTC. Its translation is CASRDGQDSSGYTF. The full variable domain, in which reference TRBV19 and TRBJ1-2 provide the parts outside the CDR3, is DGGITQSPKYLFRKEGQNVTLSCEQNLNHDAMYWYRQDPGQGLRLIYYSQIVNDFQKGDIAEGYSVSREKKESFPLTVTSAQKNPTAFYLCASRDGQDSSGYTFGSGTRLTVV.

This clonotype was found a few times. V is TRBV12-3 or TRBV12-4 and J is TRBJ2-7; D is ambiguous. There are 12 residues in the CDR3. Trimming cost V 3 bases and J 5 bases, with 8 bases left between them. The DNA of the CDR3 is TGTGCCAGCAGTTTGCGAGAGGACGAGCAGTACTTC. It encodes CASSLREDEQYF.

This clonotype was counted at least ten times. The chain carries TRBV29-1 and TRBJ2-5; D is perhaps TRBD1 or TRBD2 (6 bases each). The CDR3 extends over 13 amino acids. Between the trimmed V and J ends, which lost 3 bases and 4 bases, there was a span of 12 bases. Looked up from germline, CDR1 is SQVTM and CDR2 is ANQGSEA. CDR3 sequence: CSVDRGVGETQYF. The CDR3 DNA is TGCAGCGTTGATAGGGGGGTGGGAGAGACCCAGTACTTC.

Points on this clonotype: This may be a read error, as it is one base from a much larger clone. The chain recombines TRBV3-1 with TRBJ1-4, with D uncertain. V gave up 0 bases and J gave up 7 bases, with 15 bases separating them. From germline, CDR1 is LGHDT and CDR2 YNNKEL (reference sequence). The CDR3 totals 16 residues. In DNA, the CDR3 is TGTGCCAGCAGCCAAGATCGGGAGGAGCTTAGTGAAAAACTGTTTTTT. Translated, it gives CASSQDREELSEKLFF.

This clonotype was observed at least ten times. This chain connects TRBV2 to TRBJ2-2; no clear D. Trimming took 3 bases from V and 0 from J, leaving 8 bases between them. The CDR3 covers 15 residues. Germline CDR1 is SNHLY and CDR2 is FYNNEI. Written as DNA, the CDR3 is TGTGCCAGCAGTGACAGAGAGGCGAACACCGGGGAGCTGTTTTTT. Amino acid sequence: CASSDREANTGELFF.

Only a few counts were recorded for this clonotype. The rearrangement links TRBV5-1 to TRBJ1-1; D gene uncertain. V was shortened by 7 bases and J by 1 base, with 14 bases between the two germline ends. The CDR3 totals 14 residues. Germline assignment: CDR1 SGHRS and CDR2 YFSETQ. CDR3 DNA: TGCGCCAGCCTAAACGGGGTAACGAACACTGAAGCTTTCTTT. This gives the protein CASLNGVTNTEAFF.

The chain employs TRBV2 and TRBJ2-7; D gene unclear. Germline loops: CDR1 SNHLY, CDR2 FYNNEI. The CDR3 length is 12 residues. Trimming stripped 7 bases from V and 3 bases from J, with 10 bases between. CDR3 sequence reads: CASNIGDYEQYF. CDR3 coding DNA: TGTGCCAGCAACATTGGGGACTACGAGCAGTACTTC.

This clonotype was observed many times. CDR3 DNA sequence: TGTGCCAGCAGTCCGAACAGGGCAGCCAAAAACATTCAGTACTTC. Residues: CASSPNRAAKNIQYF. The chain links TRBV27 to TRBJ2-4; possible D gene TRBD1, 6 bases. Germline V CDR1 and CDR2: MNHEY, SMNVEV (reference sequence). With 5 bases removed from V and 0 bases from J, the gap between germline ends came to 11 bases. The length of the CDR3 is 15 residues.

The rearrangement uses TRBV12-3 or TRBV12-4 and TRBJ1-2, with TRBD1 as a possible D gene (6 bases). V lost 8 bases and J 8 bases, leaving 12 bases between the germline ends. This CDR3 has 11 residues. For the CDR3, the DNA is TGTGCCAGCTATACAGGGACCGGCTACACCTTC. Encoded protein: CASYTGTGYTF.

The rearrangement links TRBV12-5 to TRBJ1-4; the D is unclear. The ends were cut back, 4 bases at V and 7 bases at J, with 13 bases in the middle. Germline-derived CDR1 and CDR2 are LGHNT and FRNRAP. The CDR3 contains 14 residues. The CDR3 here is CASGSQASGEKLFF. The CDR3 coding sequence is TGTGCTAGTGGTTCCCAGGCTAGCGGTGAAAAACTGTTTTTT.

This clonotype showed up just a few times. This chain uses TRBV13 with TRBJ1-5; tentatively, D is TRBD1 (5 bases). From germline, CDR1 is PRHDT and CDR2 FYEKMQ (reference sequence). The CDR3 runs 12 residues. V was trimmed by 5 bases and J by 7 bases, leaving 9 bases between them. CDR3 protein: CASSERQQPQHF. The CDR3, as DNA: TGTGCCAGCAGCGAACGACAGCAGCCCCAGCATTTT.

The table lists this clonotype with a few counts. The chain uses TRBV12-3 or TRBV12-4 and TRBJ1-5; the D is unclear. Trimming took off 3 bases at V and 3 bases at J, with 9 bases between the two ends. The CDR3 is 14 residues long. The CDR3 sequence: CASSFRRFNQPQHF. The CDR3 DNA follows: TGTGCCAGCAGTTTCCGCCGGTTCAATCAGCCCCAGCATTTT.

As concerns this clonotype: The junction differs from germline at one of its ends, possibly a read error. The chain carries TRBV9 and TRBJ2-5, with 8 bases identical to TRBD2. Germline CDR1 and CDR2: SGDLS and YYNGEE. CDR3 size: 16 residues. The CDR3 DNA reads TGTGCCAGCAGCGTAGATGGCGGGGGGCTCCAAGAGACCCAGCACTTC. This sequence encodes CASSVDGGGLQETQHF.

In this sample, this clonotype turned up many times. The CDR3 DNA reads as TGTGCCAGCAGCTTAACGACTAGCGGGACCTACGAGCAGTACTTC. Its protein is CASSLTTSGTYEQYF. The chain is built from TRBV7-2 and TRBJ2-7, with 11 bases fitting TRBD2. The junction had 2 bases not matched to a gene; V was cut back by 2 bases and J by 2 bases. Germline CDR1 and CDR2: SGHTA and FQGNSA. The CDR3 covers 15 residues.

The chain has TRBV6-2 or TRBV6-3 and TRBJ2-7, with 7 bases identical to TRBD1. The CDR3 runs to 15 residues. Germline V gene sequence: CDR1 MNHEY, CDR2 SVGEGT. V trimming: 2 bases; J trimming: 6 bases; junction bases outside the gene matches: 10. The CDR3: CASSYHETGLSEQYF. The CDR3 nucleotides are TGTGCCAGCAGTTACCATGAGACAGGGTTAAGCGAGCAGTACTTC.

The CDR3 here is CASSEGQGVIPHTEAFF. As DNA, the CDR3 is TGTGCCAGCAGCGAAGGACAGGGCGTCATTCCCCACACTGAAGCTTTCTTT. The V gene is TRBV7-9, the J gene TRBJ1-1; 8 nucleotides line up with TRBD1. The CDR3 covers 17 residues. V shed 5 bases and J 3 bases; nucleotides not matched to a gene: 14. Germline CDR1 reads SEHNR; CDR2 reads FQNEAQ (reference sequence). Combining the CDR3 with reference TRBV7-9 and TRBJ1-1 gives the whole variable domain DTGVSQNPRHKITKRGQNVTFRCDPISEHNRLYWYRQTLGQGPEFLTYFQNEAQLEKSRLLSDRFSAERPKGSFSTLEIQRTEQGDSAMYLCASSEGQGVIPHTEAFFGQGTRLTVV.

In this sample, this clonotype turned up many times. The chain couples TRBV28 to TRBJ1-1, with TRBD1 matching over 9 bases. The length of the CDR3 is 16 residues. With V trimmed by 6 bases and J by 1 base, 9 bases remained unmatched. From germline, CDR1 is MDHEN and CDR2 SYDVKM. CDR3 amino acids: CASRRGWGQGNTEAFF. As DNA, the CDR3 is TGTGCCAGCAGACGAGGATGGGGACAGGGGAACACTGAAGCTTTCTTT.

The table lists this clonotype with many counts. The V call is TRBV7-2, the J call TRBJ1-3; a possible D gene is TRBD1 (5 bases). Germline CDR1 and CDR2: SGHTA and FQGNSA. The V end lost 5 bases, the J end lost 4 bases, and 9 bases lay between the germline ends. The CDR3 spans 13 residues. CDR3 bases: TGTGCCAGCAGCCCGCAGGGAGGAAACACCATATATTTT. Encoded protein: CASSPQGGNTIYF.

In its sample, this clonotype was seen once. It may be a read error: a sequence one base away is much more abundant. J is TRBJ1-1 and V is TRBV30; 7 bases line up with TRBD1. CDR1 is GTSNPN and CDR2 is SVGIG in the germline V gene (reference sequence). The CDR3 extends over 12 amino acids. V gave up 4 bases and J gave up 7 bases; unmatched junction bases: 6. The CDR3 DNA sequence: TGTGCCTGGAATGTAAACAGGGGTGAAGCTTTCTTT. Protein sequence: CAWNVNRGEAFF.